The present entry profiles one T cell receptor (beta chain) with its context. Antigen specificity is unknown. TCRdb ran MiXCR on the RT-PCR reads and lists one entry per CDR3 protein. The sample has hundreds of thousands of distinct CDR3 sequences, about 25% seen once; the top ten hold 1.9%. This CDR3 is built from 14 residues. The V segment lost 3 bases and the J segment 11 bases; nucleotides outside the gene matches: 11. From germline, CDR1 is DFQATT and CDR2 SNEGSKA (reference sequence). This record comes from a study of response to subunit inactivated influenza vaccine. General observations from the study: Each seasonal flu vaccination may recruit only limited new T cells, authors suggested.

The sample here was CD4+ T cells sorted from PBMCs, taken 4 to 6 days after vaccination. J is TRBJ1-1 and V is TRBV20-1; 11 positions match TRBD1. This TCR derives from a man aged 45 to 65 who received an inactivated influenza vaccine. The CDR3 reads CSASLPGQGGSAFF. The CDR3 DNA reads TGCAGTGCTAGCTTACCGGGACAGGGGGGATCGGCTTTCTTT.